These T cell receptor beta chains were read from a single sample in a study of T cell repertoires in cytomegalovirus infection. TCRdb re-called the reads with MiXCR, one entry per CDR3 protein. The sample lists 150,000 to 200,000 distinct CDR3 sequences, roughly 9% occurring once. The specimen sequenced was PBMCs. The receptors come from a human donor in good health (CMV status not recorded). Some clones in this sample may be carry-over from other donors' samples. Both conserved end residues are part of each CDR3. A D gene is named only where the DNA matches it firmly. Expanded clones get a size class; other rows say once, few or many, or leave the size out.

clone size	V gene	J gene	D gene	CDR3 DNA	CDR3 protein
NA	TRBV20-1	TRBJ2-7	NA	TGCAGTGCTAGAATCGTGGGATCTGGCGAGCAGTACTTC	CSARIVGSGEQYF
NA	TRBV20-1	TRBJ1-5	NA	TGCAGTGCTAGCCCGTCCAGGGGAAGCAATCAGCCCCAGCATTTT	CSASPSRGSNQPQHF
many	TRBV7-9	TRBJ1-4	TRBD1	TGTGCCAGCAGCTTCCCGACAGGGGGTACAGCAACTAATGAAAAACTGTTTTTT	CASSFPTGGTATNEKLFF
many	TRBV12-3/TRBV12-4	TRBJ1-5	NA	TGTGCCAGCAGTTTAGTGGGAGGGAGGGATCAGCCCCAGCATTTT	CASSLVGGRDQPQHF
many	TRBV2	TRBJ1-6	NA	TGTGCCAGCAACCGAGGACGGTTCGCGAACTCACCCCTCCACTTT	CASNRGRFANSPLHF
NA	TRBV28	TRBJ2-7	NA	TGTGCCAGCAGTTCTGTAGTGGGCAGAACCTACGAGCAGTACTTC	CASSSVVGRTYEQYF
medium-sized	TRBV7-8	TRBJ1-1	NA	TGTGCCAGCAGCTTAGCGGGGGCAGGGATGAACACTGAAGCTTTCTTT	CASSLAGAGMNTEAFF
many	TRBV7-2	TRBJ2-3	TRBD2	TGTGCCAGCAGCTTTTGGACTAGCGGGGGGACAGATACGCAGTATTTT	CASSFWTSGGTDTQYF
many	TRBV7-2	TRBJ1-3	NA	TGTGCCAGCAGCTTAGCCTCAGGGACTGGAAACACCATATATTTT	CASSLASGTGNTIYF
NA	TRBV4-3	TRBJ1-2	NA	TGCGCCAGCAGCCAAGATCGGGACCATGGCTACACCTTC	CASSQDRDHGYTF